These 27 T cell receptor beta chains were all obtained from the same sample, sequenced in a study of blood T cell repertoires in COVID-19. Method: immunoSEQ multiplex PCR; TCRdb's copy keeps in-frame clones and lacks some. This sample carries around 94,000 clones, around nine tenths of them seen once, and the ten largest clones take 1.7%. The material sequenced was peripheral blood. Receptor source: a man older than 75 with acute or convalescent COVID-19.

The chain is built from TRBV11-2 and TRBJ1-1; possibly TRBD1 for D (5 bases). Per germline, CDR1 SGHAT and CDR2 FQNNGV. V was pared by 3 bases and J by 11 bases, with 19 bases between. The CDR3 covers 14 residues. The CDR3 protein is CASSFSRSSRAAFF. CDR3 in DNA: TGTGCCAGCAGCTTCAGTAGGTCAAGCAGGGCGGCTTTCTTT.

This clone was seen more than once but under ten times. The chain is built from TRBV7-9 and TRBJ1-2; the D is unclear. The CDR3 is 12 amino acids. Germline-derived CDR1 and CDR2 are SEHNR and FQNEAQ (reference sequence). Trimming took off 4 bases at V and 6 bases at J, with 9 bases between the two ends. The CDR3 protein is CASSSPVNGYTF. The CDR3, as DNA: TGTGCCAGCAGCTCCCCAGTCAATGGCTACACCTTC.

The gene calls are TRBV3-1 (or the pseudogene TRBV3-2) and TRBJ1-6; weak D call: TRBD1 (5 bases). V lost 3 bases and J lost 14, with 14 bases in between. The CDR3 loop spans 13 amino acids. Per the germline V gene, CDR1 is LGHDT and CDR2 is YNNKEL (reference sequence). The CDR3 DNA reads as TGTGCCAGCAGCCAGCCAAAAGGGGCCGCCCTCCACTTT. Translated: CASSQPKGAALHF.

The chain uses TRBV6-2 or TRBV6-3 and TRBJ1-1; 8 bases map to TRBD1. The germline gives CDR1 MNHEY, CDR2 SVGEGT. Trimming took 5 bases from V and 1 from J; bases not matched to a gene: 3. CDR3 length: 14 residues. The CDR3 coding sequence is TGTGCCAGCAGTCCAGGGGGCGCGAACACTGAAGCTTTCTTT. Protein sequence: CASSPGGANTEAFF.

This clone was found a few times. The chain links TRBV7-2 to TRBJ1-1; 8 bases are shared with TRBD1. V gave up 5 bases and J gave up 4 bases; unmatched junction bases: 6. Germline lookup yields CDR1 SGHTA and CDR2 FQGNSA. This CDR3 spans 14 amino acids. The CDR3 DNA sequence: TGTGCCAGCAGCCTCCCGACAGGGGCCACTGAAGCTTTCTTT. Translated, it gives CASSLPTGATEAFF.

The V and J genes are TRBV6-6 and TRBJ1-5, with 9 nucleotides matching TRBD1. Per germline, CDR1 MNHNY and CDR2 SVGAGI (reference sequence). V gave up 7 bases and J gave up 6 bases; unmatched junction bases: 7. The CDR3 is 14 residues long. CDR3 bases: TGTGCCAGCACCACGGGACAGGGAGGTCAGCCCCAGCATTTT. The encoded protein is CASTTGQGGQPQHF.

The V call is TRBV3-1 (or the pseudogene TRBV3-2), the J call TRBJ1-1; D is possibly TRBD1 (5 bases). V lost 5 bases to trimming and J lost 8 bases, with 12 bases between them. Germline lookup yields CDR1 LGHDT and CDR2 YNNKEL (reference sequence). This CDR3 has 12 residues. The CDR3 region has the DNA TGTGCCAGCAGCTTCGGGGGAAGGGAAGCTTTCTTT. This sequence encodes CASSFGGREAFF.

The CDR3, as DNA: TGTGCCAGCAGCACTCAGGGGACCACCTACGAGCAGTACTTC. The encoded protein is CASSTQGTTYEQYF. The V gene is TRBV7-2, the J gene TRBJ2-7, with D possibly matching TRBD1 (6 bases). V was pared by 5 bases and J by 2 bases, with 13 bases between. The CDR3 covers 14 residues. The germline CDR1 and CDR2 sequences are SGHTA and FQGNSA.

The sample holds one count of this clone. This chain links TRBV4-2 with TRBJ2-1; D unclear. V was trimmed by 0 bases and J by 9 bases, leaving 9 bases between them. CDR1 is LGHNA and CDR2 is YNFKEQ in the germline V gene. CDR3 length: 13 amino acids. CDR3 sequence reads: CASSQELESEQFF. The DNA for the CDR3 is TGTGCCAGCAGCCAAGAACTGGAGAGTGAGCAGTTCTTC.

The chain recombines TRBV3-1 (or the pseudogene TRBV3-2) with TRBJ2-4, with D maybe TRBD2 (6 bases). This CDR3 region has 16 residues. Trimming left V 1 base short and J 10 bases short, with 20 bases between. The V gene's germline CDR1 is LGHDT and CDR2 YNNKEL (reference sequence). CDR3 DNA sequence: TGTGCCAGCAGCCAAGTCCTCCCAAGCATGGGAGGTATTCAGTACTTC. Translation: CASSQVLPSMGGIQYF.

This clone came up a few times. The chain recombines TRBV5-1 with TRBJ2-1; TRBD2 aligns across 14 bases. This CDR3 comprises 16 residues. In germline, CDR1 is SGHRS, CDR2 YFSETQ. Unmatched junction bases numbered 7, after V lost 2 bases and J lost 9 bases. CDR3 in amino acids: CASSLQPGLAGVEQFF. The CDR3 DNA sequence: TGCGCCAGCAGCTTACAGCCGGGACTAGCGGGAGTTGAGCAGTTCTTC.

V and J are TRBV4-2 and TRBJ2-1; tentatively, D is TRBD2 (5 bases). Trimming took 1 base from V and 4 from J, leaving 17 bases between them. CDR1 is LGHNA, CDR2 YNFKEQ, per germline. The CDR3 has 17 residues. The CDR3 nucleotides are TGTGCCAGCAGCCAAGTTCGGTTCCGGGATGCATACAATGAGCAGTTCTTC. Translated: CASSQVRFRDAYNEQFF.

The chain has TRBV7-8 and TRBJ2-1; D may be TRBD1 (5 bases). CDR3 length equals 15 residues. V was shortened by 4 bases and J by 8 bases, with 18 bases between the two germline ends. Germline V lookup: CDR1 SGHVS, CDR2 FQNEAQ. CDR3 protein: CASSSHRPGLDEQFF. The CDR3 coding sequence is TGTGCCAGCAGCTCCCACAGGCCAGGCCTCGATGAGCAGTTCTTC.

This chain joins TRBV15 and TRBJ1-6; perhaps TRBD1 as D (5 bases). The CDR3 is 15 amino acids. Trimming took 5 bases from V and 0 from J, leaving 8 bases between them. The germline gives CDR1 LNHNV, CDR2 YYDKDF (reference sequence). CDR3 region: CATSVGGSYNSPLHF. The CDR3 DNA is TGTGCCACCAGCGTCGGGGGCTCCTATAATTCACCCCTCCACTTT.

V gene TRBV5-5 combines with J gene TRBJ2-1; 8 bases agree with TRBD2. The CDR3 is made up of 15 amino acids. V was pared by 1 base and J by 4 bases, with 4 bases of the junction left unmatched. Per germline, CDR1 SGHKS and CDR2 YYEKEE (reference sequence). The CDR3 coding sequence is TGTGCCAGCAGCTTGTTAGCGGGACCGTACAATGAGCAGTTCTTC. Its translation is CASSLLAGPYNEQFF.

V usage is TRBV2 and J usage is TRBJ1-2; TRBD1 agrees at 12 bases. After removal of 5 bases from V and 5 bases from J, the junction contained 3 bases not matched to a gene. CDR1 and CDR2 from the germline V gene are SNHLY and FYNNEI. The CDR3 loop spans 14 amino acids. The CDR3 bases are TGTGCCAGCAGTATGGGACAGGGGGCATATGGCTACACCTTC. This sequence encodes CASSMGQGAYGYTF.

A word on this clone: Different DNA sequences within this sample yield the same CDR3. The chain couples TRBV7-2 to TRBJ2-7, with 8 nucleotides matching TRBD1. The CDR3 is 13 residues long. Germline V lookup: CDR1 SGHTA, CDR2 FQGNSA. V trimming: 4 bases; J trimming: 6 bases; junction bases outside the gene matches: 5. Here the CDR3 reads CASSSGQGGEQYF. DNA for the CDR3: TGTGCCAGCAGCTCAGGACAGGGCGGCGAGCAGTACTTC.

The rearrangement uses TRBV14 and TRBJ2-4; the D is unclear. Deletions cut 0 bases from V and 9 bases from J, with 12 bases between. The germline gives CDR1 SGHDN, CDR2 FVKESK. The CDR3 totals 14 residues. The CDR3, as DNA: TGTGCCAGCAGCCAAGATTTGGCATTAAGCATTCAGTACTTC. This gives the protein CASSQDLALSIQYF.

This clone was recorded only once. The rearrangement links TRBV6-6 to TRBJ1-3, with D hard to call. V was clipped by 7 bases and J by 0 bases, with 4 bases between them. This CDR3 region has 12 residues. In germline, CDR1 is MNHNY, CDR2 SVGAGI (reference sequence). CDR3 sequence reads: CASINSGNTIYF. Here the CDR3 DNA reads TGTGCCAGCATCAACTCTGGAAACACCATATATTTT.

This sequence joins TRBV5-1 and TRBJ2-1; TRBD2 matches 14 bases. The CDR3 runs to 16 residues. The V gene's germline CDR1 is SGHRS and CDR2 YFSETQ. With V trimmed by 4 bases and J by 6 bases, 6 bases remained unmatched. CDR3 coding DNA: TGCGCCAGCAGCCCCGGACTAGCGGGAGGACCCAATGAGCAGTTCTTC. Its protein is CASSPGLAGGPNEQFF. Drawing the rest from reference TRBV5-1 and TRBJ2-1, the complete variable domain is KAGVTQTPRYLIKTRGQQVTLSCSPISGHRSVSWYQQTPGQGLQFLFEYFSETQRNKGNFPGRFSGRQFSNSRSEMNVSTLELGDSALYLCASSPGLAGGPNEQFFGPGTRLTVL.

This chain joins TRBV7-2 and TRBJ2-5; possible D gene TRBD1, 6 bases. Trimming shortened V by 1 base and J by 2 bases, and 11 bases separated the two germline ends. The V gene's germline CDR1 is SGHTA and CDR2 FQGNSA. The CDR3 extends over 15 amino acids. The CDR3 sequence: CASSLGQVYQETQYF. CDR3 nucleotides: TGTGCCAGCAGCTTAGGACAGGTTTATCAAGAGACCCAGTACTTC.

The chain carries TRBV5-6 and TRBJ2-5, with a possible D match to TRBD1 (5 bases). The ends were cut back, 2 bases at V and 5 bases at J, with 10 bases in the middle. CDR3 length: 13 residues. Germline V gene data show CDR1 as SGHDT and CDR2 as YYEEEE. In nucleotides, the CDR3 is TGTGCCAGCAGCTTATCAGGGCCGGAGACCCAGTACTTC. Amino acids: CASSLSGPETQYF. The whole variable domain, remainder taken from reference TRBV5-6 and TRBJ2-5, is DAGVTQSPTHLIKTRGQQVTLRCSPKSGHDTVSWYQQALGQGPQFIFQYYEEEERQRGNFPDRFSGHQFPNYSSELNVNALLLGDSALYLCASSLSGPETQYFGPGTRLLVL.

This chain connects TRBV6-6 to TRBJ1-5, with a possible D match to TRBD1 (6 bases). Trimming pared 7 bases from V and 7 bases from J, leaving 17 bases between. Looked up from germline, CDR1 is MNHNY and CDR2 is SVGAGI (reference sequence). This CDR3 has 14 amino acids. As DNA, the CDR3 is TGTGCCAGCACTCCCAAACAGGGTGGGCAGCCCCAGCATTTT. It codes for CASTPKQGGQPQHF.

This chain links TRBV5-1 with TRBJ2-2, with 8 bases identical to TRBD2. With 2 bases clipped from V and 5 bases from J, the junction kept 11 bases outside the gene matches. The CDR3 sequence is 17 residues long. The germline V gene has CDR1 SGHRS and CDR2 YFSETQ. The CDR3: CASSFGGQREFTGELFF. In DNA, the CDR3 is TGCGCCAGCAGCTTCGGGGGCCAGCGGGAGTTTACCGGGGAGCTGTTTTTT.

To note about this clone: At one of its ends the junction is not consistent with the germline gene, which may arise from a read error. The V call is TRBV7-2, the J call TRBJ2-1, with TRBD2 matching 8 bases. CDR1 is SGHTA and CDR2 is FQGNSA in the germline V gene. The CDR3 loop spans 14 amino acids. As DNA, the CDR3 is TGTGCCAGCAGCTTAGTCAAGGTAGGCGGGAGGAAAATCTTC. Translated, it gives CASSLVKVGGRKIF.

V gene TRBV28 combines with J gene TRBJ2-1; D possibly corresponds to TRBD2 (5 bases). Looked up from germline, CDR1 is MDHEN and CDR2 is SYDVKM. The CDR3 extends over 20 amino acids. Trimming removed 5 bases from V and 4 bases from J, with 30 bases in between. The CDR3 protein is CASSPNYMSSNSGVYNEQFF. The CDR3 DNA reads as TGTGCCAGCAGTCCCAACTACATGTCCTCGAACTCCGGGGTTTACAATGAGCAGTTCTTC.

CDR3 amino acids: CASSGQKSTDTQYF. In DNA, the CDR3 is TGTGCCAGCAGCGGACAGAAGAGCACAGATACGCAGTATTTT. The V call is TRBV5-6, the J call TRBJ2-3, with a possible D match to TRBD1 (6 bases). V lost 4 bases to trimming and J lost 0 bases, with 9 bases between them. The germline CDR1 and CDR2 sequences are SGHDT and YYEEEE. The CDR3 totals 14 residues.